This TCR beta chain was found in a study of shared clonotypes between healthy human individuals (dated by TCRdb to 2020 to 2022). With respect to the entire study: The cohort included a few men and a couple of women between 18 and 49 years of age. Different laboratories and diverse techniques were used to prepare libraries and sequence TCR repertoires, to increase sequencing depth and limit assay-specific biases. Blood TCR repertoires of 5 or 6 healthy adults were deeply sequenced to estimate repertoire size and the extent of clonotype sharing between individuals. Each donor's leukapheresis produced roughly between about 0.8 and 10 billion PBMCs. For each donor, CD4 naive and CD4 memory were each run on three plates, CD8 naive on two plates, and CD8 memory on one plate. The full study reports these points: Pairwise subsampling led to the expectation that sequencing depth would affect the degree of clonotype sharing among donors. Naive subsets generally had larger estimated clonotype richness than memory subsets did. Compared with non-shared clonotypes, clonotypes shared by all four sorted-subset donors had higher generation probabilities. Incomplete sequencing was indicated by rarefaction of sorted-subset datasets, despite the large sequencing depth. Across a few donors, roughly 5.4% of naive CD4, 3.5% of naive CD8, around 2.5% of memory CD4, and approximately 0.4% of memory CD8 clonotypes were shared. Because the study included a small number of donors, the genetic and exposure-history diversity represented was limited. Sampling was restricted to blood, and TCR repertoires in tissues likely differ from the TCR repertoires found in blood.

Measured from the cysteine to the phenylalanine, the CDR3 is 16 residues long. Left in the record is the CDR3 DNA by itself, 48 bases read in frame from the first base. Ends trimmed: V by 2 bases, J by 0 bases; bases unmatched to a gene: 5. CDR1 and CDR2, looked up from the germline V gene, are SGHAT and FQNNGV. This clone was observed once. Its specific antigen is unknown. Base qualities are missing; no much larger clone stands one base away. Using the deep immunoSEQ assay, TCR CDR3 regions were amplified from genomic DNA by multiplex PCR. Genomic DNA extracted from each cell subset was distributed evenly over all wells of several immunoSEQ 96-well plates, and each plate served as one replicate. For sorted subsets, around 200 ng genomic DNA, equal to about 30,000 T cell genomes, was loaded into each replicate PCR. Purified libraries were measured with a Qubit 3.0 fluorometer, size-checked on a Bioanalyzer 2100, and measured again with the KAPA Library Quantification kit. Each immunoSEQ 96-well plate was sequenced on its own single-read 150-cycle Illumina NextSeq 550 flow cell. The study's processing was this. Because the immunoSEQ output held only junctional sequences and lacked quality scores, the filtering could not match the filtering applied to full-length reads. To assign V/J genes and CDR3, sequences were annotated against IMGT germline references using PyIR, a Python wrapper for IgBLAST v1.9. Reads with weak V/J assignments (E-value above 1e-6), missing CDR3, stop codons, out-of-frame junctions, or ambiguous translated residues were removed. A V3J clonotype was defined by an identical inferred V gene, J gene, and CDR3 amino acid sequence. The percentage overlap between two repertoires was calculated by dividing the number of shared unique clonotypes by the size of the smaller repertoire. Three approaches were used to assess repertoire richness: RTK rarefaction, the Chao1 estimator, and Recon v2.1 estimates of unobserved clonotypes. For all TCRbeta clonotypes obtained by the gDNA method from a handful of donors, generation probabilities were computed with OLGA. TCRdb re-hosts the immuneACCESS table, in-frame sequences only. Its copies lack some clones; in the studies checked, an unresolved V gene accounts for under half of them, and the cause for the rest is not known. V and J calls plus clone size are reproduced from that table; the DNA served to infer D and trimming. In this sample the table shows some 580,000 clones, nearly 98% of which occur a single time. The ten biggest clones cover 0.3% of the sample.

CD8 naive samples were obtained by positive selection for CCR7 among CD45RO-negative cells, yielding a CD45RA+CCR7+ population from which TemRA cells were excluded. Healthy HIV-negative adults with no recently reported acute infections or vaccinations were included as donors. Every donor was a Caucasian adult living in Nashville, Tennessee, USA. Blood was obtained by leukapheresis, after which PBMCs were separated by Ficoll-Histopaque density gradient centrifugation and cryopreserved in liquid nitrogen vapor phase. Analytical flow cytometry was used to check the purity and quantity of every magnetically sorted T cell population. From each sorted fraction, genomic DNA was isolated and quantified by UV absorbance on a Nanodrop 2000c.

This TCR was recovered from a man younger than 40 in good health. The chain joins TRBV11-2 to TRBJ1-1; 8 bases in between match TRBD1. The sample comprised naive CD8+ T cells sorted from blood. The sample's cell subset or site label, decoded: CD45RA+CCR7+. The nucleotide sequence reads as follows: TGTGCCAGCAGCTTATCCGGGACAGGAGTGAACACTGAAGCTTTCTTT. This translates into CASSLSGTGVNTEAFF. With the portions outside the CDR3 filled from the reference TRBV11-2 and TRBJ1-1 genes, the complete variable region becomes EAGVAQSPRYKIIEKRQSVAFWCNPISGHATLYWYQQILGQGPKLLIQFQNNGVVDDSQLPKDRFSAERLKGVDSTLKIQPAKLEDSAVYLCASSLSGTGVNTEAFFGQGTRLTVV.